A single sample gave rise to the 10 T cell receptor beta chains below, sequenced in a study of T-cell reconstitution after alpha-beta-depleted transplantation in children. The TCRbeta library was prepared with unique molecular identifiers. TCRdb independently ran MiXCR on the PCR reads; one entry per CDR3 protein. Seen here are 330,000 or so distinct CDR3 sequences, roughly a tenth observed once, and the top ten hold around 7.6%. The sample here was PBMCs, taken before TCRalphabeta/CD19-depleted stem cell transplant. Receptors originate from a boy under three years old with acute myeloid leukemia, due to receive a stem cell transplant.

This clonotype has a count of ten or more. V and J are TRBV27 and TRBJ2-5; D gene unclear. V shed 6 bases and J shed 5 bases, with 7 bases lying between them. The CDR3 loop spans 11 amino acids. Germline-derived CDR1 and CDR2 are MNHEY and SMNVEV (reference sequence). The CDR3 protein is CASRVGETQYF. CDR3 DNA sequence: TGTGCCAGCAGGGTTGGGGAGACCCAGTACTTC.

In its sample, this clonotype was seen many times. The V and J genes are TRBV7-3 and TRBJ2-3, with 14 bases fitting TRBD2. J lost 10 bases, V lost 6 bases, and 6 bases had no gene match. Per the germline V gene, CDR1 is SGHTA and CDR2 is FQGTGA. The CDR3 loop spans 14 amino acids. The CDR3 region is CASSSGTSGGAQYF. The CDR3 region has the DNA TGTGCCAGCAGTTCCGGGACTAGCGGGGGTGCGCAGTATTTT.

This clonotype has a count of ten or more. CDR3 loop: CASSLRDPWGYEQYF. CDR3 nucleotide sequence: TGTGCCAGCAGTTTAAGGGATCCCTGGGGCTACGAGCAGTACTTC. The V call is TRBV27, the J call TRBJ2-7, with D unresolved. This CDR3 spans 15 amino acids. The germline V gene encodes CDR1 MNHEY and CDR2 SMNVEV (reference sequence). The V gene lost 2 bases and the J gene lost 3 bases, with 14 bases spanning the gap.

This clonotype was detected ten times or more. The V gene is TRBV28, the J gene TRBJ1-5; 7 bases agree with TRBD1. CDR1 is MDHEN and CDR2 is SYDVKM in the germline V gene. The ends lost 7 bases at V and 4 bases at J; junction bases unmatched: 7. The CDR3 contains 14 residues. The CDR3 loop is CASIVGTANQPQHF. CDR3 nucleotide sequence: TGTGCCAGCATCGTCGGGACAGCTAATCAGCCCCAGCATTTT.

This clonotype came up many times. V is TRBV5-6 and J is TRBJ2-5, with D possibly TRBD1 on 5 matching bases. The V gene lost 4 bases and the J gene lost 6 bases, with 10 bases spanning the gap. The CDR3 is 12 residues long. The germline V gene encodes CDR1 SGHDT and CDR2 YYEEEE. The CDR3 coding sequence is TGTGCCAGCAGCACAGGTTTAAAGACCCAGTACTTC. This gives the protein CASSTGLKTQYF.

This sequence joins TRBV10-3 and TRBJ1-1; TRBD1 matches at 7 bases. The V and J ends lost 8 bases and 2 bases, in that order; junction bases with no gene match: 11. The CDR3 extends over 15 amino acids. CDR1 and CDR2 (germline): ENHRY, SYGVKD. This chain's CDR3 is CAIRFTGVGNTEAFF. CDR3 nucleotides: TGTGCCATCCGGTTCACAGGGGTGGGAAACACTGAAGCTTTCTTT.

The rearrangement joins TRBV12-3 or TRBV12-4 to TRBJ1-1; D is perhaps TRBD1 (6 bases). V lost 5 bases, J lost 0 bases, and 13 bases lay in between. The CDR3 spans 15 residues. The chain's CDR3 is CASSGWGALNTEAFF. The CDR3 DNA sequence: TGTGCCAGCAGTGGATGGGGGGCGTTGAACACTGAAGCTTTCTTT.

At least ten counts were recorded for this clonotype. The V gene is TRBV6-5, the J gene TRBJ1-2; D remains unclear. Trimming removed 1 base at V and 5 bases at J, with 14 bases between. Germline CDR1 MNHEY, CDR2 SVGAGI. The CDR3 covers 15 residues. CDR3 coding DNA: TGTGCCAGCAGTTACTACGCCGACCGACGATATGGCTACACCTTC. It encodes CASSYYADRRYGYTF.

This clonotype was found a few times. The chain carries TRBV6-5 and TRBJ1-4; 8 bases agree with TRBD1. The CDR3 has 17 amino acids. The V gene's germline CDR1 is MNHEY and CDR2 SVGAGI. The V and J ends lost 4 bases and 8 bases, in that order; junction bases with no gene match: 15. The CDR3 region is CASSSGQGLGVGEKLFF. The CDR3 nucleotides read TGTGCCAGCAGTTCAGGACAGGGCCTAGGTGTGGGAGAAAAACTGTTTTTT.

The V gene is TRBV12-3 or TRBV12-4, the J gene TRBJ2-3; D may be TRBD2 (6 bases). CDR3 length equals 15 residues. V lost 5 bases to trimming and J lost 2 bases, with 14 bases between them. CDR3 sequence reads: CASSLGLTVTDTQYF. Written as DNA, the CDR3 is TGTGCCAGCAGTCTGGGACTCACGGTCACAGATACGCAGTATTTT.